The sequence of this TCR beta chain was determined in a study of T cell clusters in autoimmune cytopenias. Notes on the study in general: Compared with active autoimmune hepatitis patients, healthy donors showed about 2.8-fold more exclusive TRB clusters. Clustering suggested that physiological T cell clusters were missing in primary autoimmune cytopenia patients.

TRB rearrangements were amplified by touch-down multiplex PCR with mixed TRB-A/B primers. Following a re-call of the multiplex PCR reads, TCRdb has one entry per CDR3 protein and lacks DNA. This specimen shows more than 13,000 distinct CDR3 sequences; the ten leading clones hold approximately 2%. For this clonotype: What it binds is not known.

About 37,500 genome equivalents of blood DNA were amplified for TRB. This receptor was identified in a human donor with an autoimmune cytopenia or autoimmune hepatitis (not recorded which). Sequenced: peripheral blood.

The CDR3 is CASTQGSSEKLFF. The J gene is TRBJ1-4, the V gene TRBV5-1; the TCRdb D gene call, TRBD1, has no DNA to confirm it. This CDR3 comprises 13 residues. Germline lookup yields CDR1 SGHRS and CDR2 YFSETQ.